Listed below are T cell receptor beta chains from one sample, sequenced in a study of shared clonotypes between healthy human individuals. The table came from immunoSEQ multiplex PCR; TCRdb's copy has only in-frame clones and leaves some out. Among just over 2,000,000 clones, roughly 96% were seen once, and the ten largest hold 0.13%. The sample consisted of naive CD4+ T cells sorted from blood. These receptors originate from a man aged 18-30 years in good health. Each CDR3 is given without its conserved first and last residue. A D gene is named only where the DNA matches it firmly.

cdr3_length v_call d_call cdr3_aa
12 TRBV7-2 - ASSLVVSNQPQH
12 TRBV6-1 - ASSREGWLYEQY
14 TRBV5-1 TRBD1 ASSSWTGEGHNEQF
10 TRBV19 - ASRGGNSPLH
13 TRBV7-9 - ASSQITGGNYGYT
13 TRBV4-1 TRBD1 ASSLDRDLNYGYT
11 TRBV5-1 - ASSLKDSRELF
13 TRBV28 - ASSLNLGGSYGYT
12 TRBV2 TRBD1 ASRGTAPFEKLF
13 TRBV2 - ASSELGPDYNEQF
13 TRBV6-6 TRBD1 ASSYSPQGEQPQH
12 TRBV19 - ASSIRQGNSPLH
18 TRBV7-8 TRBD1 ASSLAGFLRGSPYNSPLH
13 TRBV5-1 TRBD1 ASSSGQGVFDTQY
11 TRBV7-2 - ASSYRQADTQY
12 TRBV5-6 - ASSIGYINEKLF
12 TRBV9 - ASSVGADNSPLH
12 TRBV30 - AWSPRGGTTQAF
13 TRBV9 - ASSADLGGSGEQF
10 TRBV30 - ATQGSGNTIY
13 TRBV19 - ASSIEDGVGTEAF
13 TRBV5-4 TRBD1 ASRKGTGFAYEQY
12 TRBV7-9 - ASSLGLFGYEQY
12 TRBV5-4 - ASSAQGVGTEAF
11 TRBV6-1 - ASSEGQAYEQY
11 TRBV4-3 - ASSQGVNYGYT
12 TRBV7-3 - ASSLSLGSGELF
12 TRBV2 - ASNQHNRNEKLF
19 TRBV4-1 TRBD1 ASSQVVARTGQDSGANVLT
12 TRBV2 TRBD1 ASSGQGRDTEAF
13 TRBV30 - AWSRALDSTDTQY
12 TRBV30 - AWRTGLIAGDQF
14 TRBV5-4 TRBD2 ASSLAKASGRETQY
11 TRBV18 - ASSPLTGNTIY
13 TRBV5-4 - ASSLGSGSVYEQY
13 TRBV5-1 - ASSLGTRVRETQY
14 TRBV30 TRBD1 AWYGQGSTGANVLT
10 TRBV2 - ASIMTFYGYT
16 TRBV9 - ASSVGGSFNSGANVLT
10 TRBV7-9 - ASSLDQGPQH
11 TRBV29-1 TRBD2 SGRLAGGETQY
14 TRBV12-1 - ASSFLRTENTGELF